One and the same sample provided the 17 T cell receptor beta chains below, sequenced in a study of OX40 agonist ivuxolimab in advanced cancers. Measured with immunoSEQ multiplex PCR; TCRdb has only the in-frame clones, and not every one. The data contain approximately 100,000 clones, roughly nine tenths of them singletons. Material: CD4+ or CD8+ T cells sorted from blood, obtained in a trial of the OX40 agonist ivuxolimab. Every receptor here comes from an adult with an advanced solid tumor such as melanoma, head and neck, liver or kidney cancer.

The genes are TRBV29-1 and TRBJ2-1, with D possibly TRBD2 on 5 matching bases. The CDR3 covers 11 residues. CDR1 and CDR2 from the germline V gene are SQVTM and ANQGSEA. The V gene lost 3 bases and the J gene lost 8 bases, with 8 bases spanning the gap. CDR3 in amino acids: CSVDTEDEQFF. DNA of the CDR3: TGCAGCGTTGATACGGAGGATGAGCAGTTCTTC.

V and J are TRBV7-6 and TRBJ2-3, with TRBD1 identical over 9 bases. V lost 4 bases to trimming and J lost 4 bases; unmatched junction nucleotides: 6. CDR3 length: 15 residues. Per germline, CDR1 SGHVS and CDR2 FNYEAQ. The CDR3 nucleotides are TGTGCCAGCAGCTATTCGGGACAGGGCTCAGATACGCAGTATTTT. Its protein is CASSYSGQGSDTQYF. The full variable domain, with the rest looked up from reference TRBV7-6 and TRBJ2-3, is GAGVSQSPRYKVTKRGQDVALRCDPISGHVSLYWYRQALGQGPEFLTYFNYEAQQDKSGLPNDRFSAERPEGSISTLTIQRTEQRDSAMYRCASSYSGQGSDTQYFGPGTRLTVL.

The chain uses TRBV5-4 and TRBJ1-2, with 7 bases matching TRBD1. Per germline, CDR1 SGHNT and CDR2 YYREEE (reference sequence). V gave up 0 bases and J gave up 4 bases; unmatched junction bases: 6. The CDR3 loop spans 15 amino acids. Here the CDR3 reads CASSLGTQGGYGYTF. CDR3 sequence (DNA): TGTGCCAGCAGCTTGGGGACCCAGGGGGGCTATGGCTACACCTTC.

V and J are TRBV18 and TRBJ2-5, with 7 bases that match TRBD1. Germline CDR1 KGHSH, CDR2 LQKENI. This CDR3 has 14 residues. With V trimmed by 5 bases and J by 9 bases, 12 bases remained unmatched. Here the CDR3 DNA reads TGTGCCAGCTCAGATACTTGGGACAGAAAGTCCCAGTACTTC. Translated, it gives CASSDTWDRKSQYF.

CDR3 amino acids: CASSLSGANVLTF. Written as DNA, the CDR3 is TGTGCCAGCAGCTTGTCTGGGGCCAACGTCCTGACTTTC. This sequence joins TRBV11-3 and TRBJ2-6; D is unclear. The CDR3 loop spans 13 amino acids. Germline values: CDR1 SGHNT, CDR2 YENEEA. Trimming shortened V by 3 bases and J by 1 base, and 1 base separated the two germline ends. Full variable domain (outside the CDR3, taken from reference TRBV11-3 and TRBJ2-6): EAGVVQSPRYKIIEKKQPVAFWCNPISGHNTLYWYLQNLGQGPELLIRYENEEAVDDSQLPKDRFSAERLKGVDSTLKIQPAELGDSAVYLCASSLSGANVLTFGAGSRLTVL.

The J gene is TRBJ1-5, the V gene TRBV7-9; D ambiguous. The CDR3 has 13 residues. Per the germline V gene, CDR1 is SEHNR and CDR2 is FQNEAQ (reference sequence). Trimming removed 2 bases from V and 5 bases from J, with 7 bases in between. In DNA, the CDR3 is TGTGCCAGCAGCTTAACGGCGGATCAGCCCCAGCATTTT. This translates into CASSLTADQPQHF.

The V gene is TRBV7-8, the J gene TRBJ1-1; maybe TRBD1 (5 bases). The V end was cut by 4 bases, the J end by 0 bases, with 15 bases between. The CDR3 covers 16 residues. Germline values: CDR1 SGHVS, CDR2 FQNEAQ. The CDR3 reads CASSYPGQGVNTEAFF. For the CDR3, the DNA is TGTGCCAGCAGCTACCCCGGCCAGGGAGTGAACACTGAAGCTTTCTTT.

The J gene is TRBJ1-5, the V gene TRBV28; 11 bases fit TRBD1. V was pared by 3 bases and J by 6 bases, with 4 bases of the junction left unmatched. The CDR3 is 15 amino acids. From germline, CDR1 is MDHEN and CDR2 SYDVKM. The CDR3 bases are TGTGCCAGCAGTTTCCCGGGACAGGGGGTTCAGCCCCAGCATTTT. Translating it yields CASSFPGQGVQPQHF. Full variable domain (outside the CDR3, taken from reference TRBV28 and TRBJ1-5): DVKVTQSSRYLVKRTGEKVFLECVQDMDHENMFWYRQDPGLGLRLIYFSYDVKMKEKGDIPEGYSVSREKKERFSLILESASTNQTSMYLCASSFPGQGVQPQHFGDGTRLSIL.

The genes are TRBV2 and TRBJ1-2; the D is unclear. The CDR3 is 13 residues long. Deletions cut 7 bases from V and 1 base from J, with 10 bases between. Germline V gives CDR1 SNHLY, CDR2 FYNNEI. The CDR3 DNA is TGTGCCAGCACACCGCCCAGTAACTATGGCTACACCTTC. Translated: CASTPPSNYGYTF.

The chain links TRBV6-1 to TRBJ2-7; tentatively, D is TRBD2 (6 bases). This CDR3 comprises 13 residues. The germline CDR1 and CDR2 sequences are MNHNS and SASEGT. V was pared by 8 bases and J by 0 bases, with 11 bases between. The chain's CDR3 is CASCVGGSYEQYF. The CDR3 DNA reads as TGTGCCAGCTGTGTCGGGGGCTCCTACGAGCAGTACTTC.

About this clone itself: Other nucleotide sequences from this sample produce the same CDR3. The chain recombines TRBV11-3 with TRBJ1-1; tentative D call: TRBD1 (5 bases). The germline V gene has CDR1 SGHNT and CDR2 YENEEA. The CDR3 has 13 residues. The V end was cut by 1 base, the J end by 3 bases, with 6 bases between. CDR3 sequence (DNA): TGTGCCAGCAGCTTAGGGGGGGACACTGAAGCTTTCTTT. It is translated as CASSLGGDTEAFF.

This clone was found a few times. This chain links TRBV4-2 with TRBJ1-3, with TRBD1 as a possible D gene (5 bases). Trimming took off 2 bases at V and 0 bases at J, with 11 bases between the two ends. Germline CDR1 LGHNA, CDR2 YNFKEQ. This CDR3 contains 16 residues. The CDR3 region has the DNA TGTGCCAGCAGCCAACTCGGGACCTACTCTGGAAACACCATATATTTT. Residues: CASSQLGTYSGNTIYF.

The chain recombines TRBV5-1 with TRBJ2-4; D may match TRBD1 or TRBD2 (6 bases each). The V gene's germline CDR1 is SGHRS and CDR2 YFSETQ. The CDR3 totals 14 residues. With 3 bases removed from V and 8 bases from J, the gap between germline ends came to 15 bases. The CDR3: CASSYGGLTDIQYF. In nucleotides, the CDR3 is TGCGCCAGCAGCTATGGGGGGCTTACGGACATTCAGTACTTC.

This chain links TRBV11-1 with TRBJ1-2; unclear D gene. V was cut by 2 bases and J by 8 bases, with 12 bases left in between. Germline CDR1 is SGHAT and CDR2 is FQDESV (reference sequence). The CDR3 extends over 13 amino acids. CDR3 residues: CASSLRDREGYTF. CDR3 nucleotide sequence: TGTGCCAGCAGCTTAAGAGACCGTGAGGGCTACACCTTC.

The gene calls are TRBV9 and TRBJ2-3; D is possibly TRBD1 (6 bases). The CDR3 runs 14 residues. Trimming removed 1 base at V and 3 bases at J, with 9 bases between. CDR1 SGDLS and CDR2 YYNGEE come from the germline V gene. The DNA of the CDR3 is TGTGCCAGCAGCGTAAGGGGGATAACAGATACGCAGTATTTT. The encoded protein is CASSVRGITDTQYF.

This chain joins TRBV9 and TRBJ1-2, with D unresolved. The CDR3 consists of 16 residues. The V and J ends lost 3 bases and 3 bases respectively, with 18 bases between them. Per germline, CDR1 SGDLS and CDR2 YYNGEE. Here the CDR3 reads CASSAPVGGEHYGYTF. CDR3 in DNA: TGTGCCAGCAGCGCCCCAGTAGGTGGAGAGCACTATGGCTACACCTTC.

The gene calls are TRBV29-1 and TRBJ2-6; D call uncertain. The CDR3 is 12 amino acids. The ends were cut back, 4 bases at V and 2 bases at J, with 3 bases in the middle. Germline V gives CDR1 SQVTM, CDR2 ANQGSEA. Here the CDR3 DNA reads TGCAGCGTTGTAGCTGGGGCCAACGTCCTGACTTTC. The encoded protein is CSVVAGANVLTF.